This T cell receptor (beta chain) was recovered during a study of Graves' ophthalmopathy and Graves' hyperthyroidism. Study background: Untreated patients at initial diagnosis provided peripheral blood.

Unmatched junction bases numbered 9, after V lost 6 bases and J lost 4 bases. Germline CDR1 SEHNR, CDR2 FQNEAQ (reference sequence). The CDR3 runs 14 residues. This clonotype has ten or more counts. TCR beta CDR3 regions were amplified from RNA transcripts. Investigators did first-round RT-PCR with HTBI primers, then second-round multiplex PCR. TCRdb itself ran the multiplex PCR reads through MiXCR, one entry per CDR3 protein. The top ten clones hold roughly 45% of a sample with 200,000 to 250,000 distinct CDR3 sequences, roughly 21% of them seen once. This clonotype originated in a woman aged 50 to 65 with Graves' ophthalmopathy. Input material: peripheral blood. V and J are TRBV7-9 and TRBJ2-7, with TRBD1 identical over 7 bases. The CDR3 here is CASRQYPDRYEQYF. The CDR3 DNA sequence: TGTGCCAGCAGACAATACCCGGACAGGTACGAGCAGTACTTC.